The clone carrying this T cell receptor beta chain was observed a few times. Its target is unknown. The sample originates from a study of T cell repertoires in cytomegalovirus infection. As for the study in general: Matching HLA type and CMV infection were both indicated by public TCR beta signatures. Study-wide results and caveats: Ex vivo, HLA-C-restricted CMV-specific TCR beta clonotypes prevailed over the rest of the response. Summed public TCR beta family frequency identified CMV carriers bearing the relevant HLA.

CDR3 length: 14 amino acids. Germline V gene sequence: CDR1 SNHLY, CDR2 FYNNEI. Trimming removed 4 bases from V and 2 bases from J; junction bases left unmatched: 0. TCRdb processed the reads anew with MiXCR; each CDR3 protein has one entry. There are about 160,000 distinct CDR3 sequences in the sample; over 15% occur only once, and 18% lies in the top ten. The TCR originated in a human donor in good health (CMV status not recorded). Some clones in this sample may be carry-over from other donors' samples. The chain joins TRBV2 to TRBJ2-7; TRBD1 agrees at 12 bases. Sample: CD8+ T cells from PBMCs. The CDR3 sequence: CASSGDRGPYEQYF. Written as DNA, the CDR3 is TGTGCCAGCAGTGGGGACAGGGGGCCCTACGAGCAGTACTTC.